This T cell receptor beta chain came from a study of human T cells and chemical hapten exposure. Overall study context: Patients were mainly female, each with alopecia areata, totalis or universalis.

The germline CDR1 and CDR2 sequences are SNHLY and FYNNEI. Trimming stripped 6 bases from V and 12 bases from J, with 21 bases between. CDR3 length: 14 residues. Described time point: patch test 1, 2 weeks after DPC sensitization. The treatment: therapeutic diphenylcyclopropenone sensitization with weekly scalp DPC. The library tagged individual cDNA molecules with unique molecular identifiers. TCRdb itself ran the RACE reads through MiXCR, one entry per CDR3 protein. Found here are around 50,000 distinct CDR3 sequences, less than 10% of them singletons; the top ten hold just under 4.5%. The sample holds many counts of this clonotype.

The chain employs TRBV2 and TRBJ2-1; D may be TRBD2 (5 bases). The sequence derives from a woman aged 45-59 years with alopecia areata. Some clones in this sample may be carry-over from other donors' samples. Sequencing used whole blood, obtained in connection with sensitization to the hapten diphenylcyclopropenone (DPC). The CDR3: CASSTRGSTAAQFF. CDR3 coding DNA: TGTGCCAGCAGCACCCGGGGTAGTACCGCCGCGCAGTTCTTC.